The present T cell receptor (beta chain) was sequenced within a study of Ad26.COV2.S vaccination and SARS-CoV-2 variants. The study, taken as a whole, reports: Non-spike TCR breadth did not differ much between vaccine and placebo recipients.

Treatment specified: 15 to 20 received Ad26.COV2.S at low or high dose, single or two shots; about 5 received placebo; per-sample allocation not given. Samples came from day 63 after the first vaccine or placebo injection. Donation came from an adult in Boston who was aged 18-55 years. TCRdb's table, derived via immunoSEQ multiplex PCR, lists solely in-frame clones and lacks some. This sample has approximately 350,000 clones, with around 82% found just once. The V gene end was trimmed by 3 bases and the J gene end by 3 bases; junction bases not matched to a gene: 9. Germline CDR1 is SGHRS and CDR2 is YFSETQ. There are 16 residues in the CDR3. Notes on this clone: Its target is not known.

The rearrangement uses TRBV5-1 and TRBJ2-3, with 8 positions matching TRBD2. This TCR was recovered from a person between 18 and 65 years old who received the Ad26.COV2.S COVID-19 vaccine or a placebo. The sequences come from peripheral blood, collected in a trial of Ad26.COV2.S vaccine versus placebo. CDR3 nucleotides: TGCGCCAGCAGCTGGAGTGACGGGGGGGCGACAGATACGCAGTATTTT. Translating it yields CASSWSDGGATDTQYF.